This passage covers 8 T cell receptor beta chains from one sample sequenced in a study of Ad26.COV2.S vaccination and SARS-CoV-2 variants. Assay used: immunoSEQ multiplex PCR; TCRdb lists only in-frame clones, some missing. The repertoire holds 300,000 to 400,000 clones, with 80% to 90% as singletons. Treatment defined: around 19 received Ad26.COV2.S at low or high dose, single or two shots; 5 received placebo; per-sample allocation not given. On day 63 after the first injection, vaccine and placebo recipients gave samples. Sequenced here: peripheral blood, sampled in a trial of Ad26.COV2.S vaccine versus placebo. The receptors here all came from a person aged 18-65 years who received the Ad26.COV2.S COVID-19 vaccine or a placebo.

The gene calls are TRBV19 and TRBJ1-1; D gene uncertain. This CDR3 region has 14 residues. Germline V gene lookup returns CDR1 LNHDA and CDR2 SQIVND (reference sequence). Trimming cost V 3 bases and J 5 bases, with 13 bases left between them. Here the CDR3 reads CASSMGSARTEAFF. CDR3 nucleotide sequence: TGTGCCAGTAGTATGGGGTCGGCCAGGACTGAAGCTTTCTTT.

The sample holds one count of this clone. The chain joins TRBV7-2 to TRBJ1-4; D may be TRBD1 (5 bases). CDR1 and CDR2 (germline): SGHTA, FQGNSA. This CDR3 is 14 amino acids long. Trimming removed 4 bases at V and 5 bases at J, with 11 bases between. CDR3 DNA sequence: TGTGCCAGCAGCTGGACACCTATGAATGAAAAACTGTTTTTT. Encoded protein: CASSWTPMNEKLFF.

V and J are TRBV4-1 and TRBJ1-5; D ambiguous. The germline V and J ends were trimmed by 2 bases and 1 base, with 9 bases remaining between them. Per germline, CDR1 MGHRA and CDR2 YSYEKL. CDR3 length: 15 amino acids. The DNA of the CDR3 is TGCGCCAGCAGCCAAATATTGTTGAGCAATCAGCCCCAGCATTTT. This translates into CASSQILLSNQPQHF.

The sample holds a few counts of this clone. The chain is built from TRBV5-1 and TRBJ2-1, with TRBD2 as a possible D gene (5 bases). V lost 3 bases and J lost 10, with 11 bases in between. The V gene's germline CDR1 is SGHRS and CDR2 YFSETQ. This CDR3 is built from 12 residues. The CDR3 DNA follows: TGCGCCAGCAGCTCGGAGGCGGAAGAGCAGTTCTTC. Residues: CASSSEAEEQFF.

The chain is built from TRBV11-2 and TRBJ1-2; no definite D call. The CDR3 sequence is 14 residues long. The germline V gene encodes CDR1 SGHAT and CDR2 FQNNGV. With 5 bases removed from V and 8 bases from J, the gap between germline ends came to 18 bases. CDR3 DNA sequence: TGTGCCAGCAGCCAATCAACAGACACGGGGGGCTACACCTTC. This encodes CASSQSTDTGGYTF.

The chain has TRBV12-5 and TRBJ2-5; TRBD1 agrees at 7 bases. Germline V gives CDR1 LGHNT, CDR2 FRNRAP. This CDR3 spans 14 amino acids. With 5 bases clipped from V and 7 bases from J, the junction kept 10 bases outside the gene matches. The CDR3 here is CASGPLGGRGTQYF. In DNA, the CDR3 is TGTGCTAGTGGTCCACTAGGGGGCAGGGGGACCCAGTACTTC. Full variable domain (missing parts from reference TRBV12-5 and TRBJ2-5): DARVTQTPRHKVTEMGQEVTMRCQPILGHNTVFWYRQTMMQGLELLAYFRNRAPLDDSGMPKDRFSAEMPDATLATLKIQPSEPRDSAVYFCASGPLGGRGTQYFGPGTRLLVL.

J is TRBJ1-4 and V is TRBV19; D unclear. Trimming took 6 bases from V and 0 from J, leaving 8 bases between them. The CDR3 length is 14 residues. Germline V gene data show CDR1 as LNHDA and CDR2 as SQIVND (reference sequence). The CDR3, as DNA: TGTGCCAGTAGAAACACCGCAACTAATGAAAAACTGTTTTTT. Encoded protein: CASRNTATNEKLFF.

The CDR3 region has the DNA TGTGCCATCAGTGACCCAACCCCGGGACAGGTAGGGTACGAGCAGTACTTC. Encoded protein: CAISDPTPGQVGYEQYF. This chain uses TRBV10-3 with TRBJ2-7; 8 bases agree with TRBD1. The V gene end was trimmed by 3 bases and the J gene end by 4 bases; junction bases not matched to a gene: 14. This CDR3 has 17 amino acids. Germline V gene sequence: CDR1 ENHRY, CDR2 SYGVKD.